This record concerns one T cell receptor beta chain sequence. The sample is drawn from a study of blood T cell repertoires in COVID-19. Between the trimmed V and J ends, which lost 2 bases and 0 bases, there was a span of 8 bases. Germline V gene data show CDR1 as MGHDK and CDR2 as SYGVNS. The CDR3 is made up of 15 amino acids. Sequenced by immunoSEQ multiplex PCR; TCRdb stores in-frame clones only, minus some. Of around 50,000 clones in the sample, approximately 78% are singletons; the top ten hold under 6.5%. The sequenced material came from PBMCs or T cells enriched from blood (not recorded which). This chain uses TRBV25-1 with TRBJ2-1, with a possible D match to TRBD2 (5 bases). The clonotype was recovered from a woman between 45 and 60 years old with acute COVID-19. The CDR3 region has the DNA TGTGCCAGCAGTGAAGGCGGGTCCTCCTACAATGAGCAGTTCTTC. Translating gives CASSEGGSSYNEQFF.